This TCR beta chain was identified in a study of molecular identifiers for immune sequencing clone quantification. About the study: Replicate experiments divided RNA from roughly 20,000 or 100,000 naive CD8 cells into five parts and sequenced four.

V dropped 0 bases and J dropped 2 bases, with 9 bases sitting between them. CDR1 SGDLS and CDR2 YYNGEE come from the germline V gene. The CDR3 length is 14 residues. This clonotype was detected many times. TCRdb processed the PCR reads anew with MiXCR; each CDR3 protein has one entry. The repertoire includes hundreds of thousands of distinct CDR3 sequences, roughly 23% of them detected once, and 0.78% sits in the top ten. The receptor comes from a human donor in good health. Some libraries in this study had Jurkat cell RNA spiked in. The chain couples TRBV9 to TRBJ2-7; D possibly corresponds to TRBD1 (6 bases). Sequenced: naive CD8+ T cells from blood, with Jurkat cell RNA spiked in. Specified subset: FACS-sorted CD8+CD4-CCR7+CD45RA+ naive T cells. The CDR3 DNA reads TGTGCCAGCAGCGTAGCGGACAGCCCCTACGAGCAGTACTTC. Protein sequence: CASSVADSPYEQYF.